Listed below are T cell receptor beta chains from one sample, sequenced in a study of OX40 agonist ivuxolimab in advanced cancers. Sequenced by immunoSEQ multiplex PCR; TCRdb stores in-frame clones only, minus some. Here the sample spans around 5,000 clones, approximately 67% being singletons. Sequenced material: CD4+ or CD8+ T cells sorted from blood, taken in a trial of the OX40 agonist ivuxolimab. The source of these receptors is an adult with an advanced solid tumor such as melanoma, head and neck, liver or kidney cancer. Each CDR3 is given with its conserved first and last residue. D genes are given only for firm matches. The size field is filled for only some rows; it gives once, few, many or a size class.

CDR3aa: CASSWSRQGVTDTQYF
CDR3nt: TGTGCCAGCAGCTGGAGTCGACAGGGGGTTACAGATACGCAGTATTTT
j_gene: TRBJ2-3
abundance: -
d_gene: TRBD1
v_gene: TRBV5-6

CDR3aa: CASSLGNSGVSYEQYF
CDR3nt: TGTGCCAGCAGCTTAGGGAACAGCGGGGTTTCCTACGAGCAGTACTTC
j_gene: TRBJ2-7
abundance: -
d_gene: TRBD2
v_gene: TRBV7-9

CDR3aa: CAISESRSGGDQPQHF
CDR3nt: TGTGCCATCAGTGAGTCGAGGTCAGGGGGTGATCAGCCCCAGCATTTT
j_gene: TRBJ1-5
abundance: -
d_gene: TRBD1
v_gene: TRBV10-3

CDR3aa: CASSLWGGMDNSPLHF
CDR3nt: TGTGCCAGCAGTTTGTGGGGGGGAATGGATAATTCACCCCTCCACTTT
j_gene: TRBJ1-6
abundance: -
d_gene: -
v_gene: TRBV27

CDR3aa: CASSLDLANYGYTF
CDR3nt: TGTGCCAGCAGCTTAGATCTAGCTAACTATGGCTACACCTTC
j_gene: TRBJ1-2
abundance: -
d_gene: -
v_gene: TRBV7-9

CDR3aa: CASSGWDNLYEQYF
CDR3nt: TGTGCCAGCAGCGGGTGGGACAACCTCTACGAGCAGTACTTC
j_gene: TRBJ2-7
abundance: -
d_gene: -
v_gene: TRBV11-1

CDR3aa: CASSIEGTSDEQYF
CDR3nt: TGTGCCAGTAGTATAGAGGGGACTAGCGACGAGCAGTACTTC
j_gene: TRBJ2-7
abundance: -
d_gene: TRBD2
v_gene: TRBV19

CDR3aa: CASSHSPGDSGNTIYF
CDR3nt: TGCGCCAGCAGCCATTCACCAGGGGACTCTGGAAACACCATATATTTT
j_gene: TRBJ1-3
abundance: once
d_gene: -
v_gene: TRBV4-3

CDR3aa: CASSPGLEAFF
CDR3nt: TGTGCCAGCAGTCCGGGACTAGAAGCTTTCTTT
j_gene: TRBJ1-1
abundance: medium-sized
d_gene: -
v_gene: TRBV6-8

CDR3aa: CASSQEAGTLSYEQYF
CDR3nt: TGCGCCAGCAGCCAAGAGGCCGGGACTCTCTCCTACGAGCAGTACTTC
j_gene: TRBJ2-7
abundance: -
d_gene: -
v_gene: TRBV4-3

CDR3aa: CASSLTGRGGTEAFF
CDR3nt: TGTGCCAGCAGCTTAACTGGTCGCGGAGGCACTGAAGCTTTCTTT
j_gene: TRBJ1-1
abundance: -
d_gene: -
v_gene: TRBV7-3

CDR3aa: CASSLYYLGEAFF
CDR3nt: TGTGCCAGCAGTCTTTATTACTTGGGTGAAGCTTTCTTT
j_gene: TRBJ1-1
abundance: -
d_gene: -
v_gene: TRBV6-5

CDR3aa: CASSPGDGGNEKLFF
CDR3nt: TGTGCCAGCAGCCCCGGGGACGGAGGAAATGAAAAACTGTTTTTT
j_gene: TRBJ1-4
abundance: few
d_gene: -
v_gene: TRBV4-2

CDR3aa: CASSFGLPAVDEQYF
CDR3nt: TGTGCCAGCAGCTTCGGACTTCCCGCTGTGGACGAGCAGTACTTC
j_gene: TRBJ2-7
abundance: large
d_gene: -
v_gene: TRBV7-8

CDR3aa: CASSADPNYNEQFF
CDR3nt: TGTGCCAGCAGCGCTGATCCGAATTACAATGAGCAGTTCTTC
j_gene: TRBJ2-1
abundance: -
d_gene: -
v_gene: TRBV7-3

CDR3aa: CASRGTGMDTEAFF
CDR3nt: TGTGCCAGCAGGGGGACAGGGATGGACACTGAAGCTTTCTTT
j_gene: TRBJ1-1
abundance: -
d_gene: TRBD1
v_gene: TRBV6-1

CDR3aa: CASSPQGAGYNEQFF
CDR3nt: TGTGCCAGCAGCCCCCAGGGGGCGGGATACAATGAGCAGTTCTTC
j_gene: TRBJ2-1
abundance: -
d_gene: TRBD1
v_gene: TRBV7-3

CDR3aa: CASSLGGPDGAFF
CDR3nt: TGTGCCAGCAGCTTAGGAGGGCCGGACGGAGCTTTCTTT
j_gene: TRBJ1-1
abundance: -
d_gene: -
v_gene: TRBV7-9

CDR3aa: CASRGTGRQETQYF
CDR3nt: TGTGCCAGCAGAGGAACAGGGAGGCAAGAGACCCAGTACTTC
j_gene: TRBJ2-5
abundance: -
d_gene: -
v_gene: TRBV27

CDR3aa: CASSLIGDGYTF
CDR3nt: TGTGCCAGCAGTCTAATAGGGGATGGCTACACCTTC
j_gene: TRBJ1-2
abundance: medium-sized
d_gene: -
v_gene: TRBV6-5

CDR3aa: CASSLGHGGNTEAFF
CDR3nt: TGTGCCAGCAGCTTGGGACATGGCGGGAACACTGAAGCTTTCTTT
j_gene: TRBJ1-1
abundance: -
d_gene: -
v_gene: TRBV7-9

CDR3aa: CASRGDTQYF
CDR3nt: TGTGCCAGCCGTGGAGATACGCAGTATTTT
j_gene: TRBJ2-3
abundance: -
d_gene: -
v_gene: TRBV27

CDR3aa: CASSYPSDEQYF
CDR3nt: TGTGCCAGCAGTTACCCCTCCGACGAGCAGTACTTC
j_gene: TRBJ2-7
abundance: -
d_gene: -
v_gene: TRBV2

CDR3aa: CASRREQPQHF
CDR3nt: TGTGCCAGCAGAAGGGAACAGCCCCAGCATTTT
j_gene: TRBJ1-5
abundance: few
d_gene: -
v_gene: TRBV6-6

CDR3aa: CASRQDSGNTIYF
CDR3nt: TGCGCCAGCAGACAGGACTCTGGAAACACCATATATTTT
j_gene: TRBJ1-3
abundance: -
d_gene: -
v_gene: TRBV4-3

CDR3aa: CASSFGGDEQFF
CDR3nt: TGTGCCAGCAGCTTCGGGGGCGATGAGCAGTTCTTC
j_gene: TRBJ2-1
abundance: -
d_gene: -
v_gene: TRBV7-9

CDR3aa: CASSSMGQGSDEQFF
CDR3nt: TGTGCCAGCAGTTCTATGGGACAGGGGTCCGATGAGCAGTTCTTC
j_gene: TRBJ2-1
abundance: few
d_gene: TRBD1
v_gene: TRBV27

CDR3aa: CASSPGQNSYSYEQYF
CDR3nt: TGTGCCAGCAGCCCAGGACAGAATTCTTACTCCTACGAGCAGTACTTC
j_gene: TRBJ2-7
abundance: -
d_gene: -
v_gene: TRBV4-2

CDR3aa: CASSLLLRDSGYEQYF
CDR3nt: TGCGCCAGCAGCCTCCTTCTAAGGGACAGCGGCTACGAGCAGTACTTC
j_gene: TRBJ2-7
abundance: -
d_gene: TRBD1
v_gene: TRBV5-1

CDR3aa: CASSLARDSNTEAFF
CDR3nt: TGTGCCAGCAGCTTGGCCCGGGACTCGAACACTGAAGCTTTCTTT
j_gene: TRBJ1-1
abundance: -
d_gene: -
v_gene: TRBV5-6

CDR3aa: CASSIGPAGAEAFF
CDR3nt: TGTGCCAGTAGTATAGGTCCTGCGGGGGCTGAAGCTTTCTTT
j_gene: TRBJ1-1
abundance: -
d_gene: -
v_gene: TRBV19

CDR3aa: CASSETQGLKPVGLFF
CDR3nt: TGTGCCAGCAGTGAAACCCAGGGGCTTAAACCAGTAGGGCTGTTTTTT
j_gene: TRBJ2-2
abundance: -
d_gene: -
v_gene: TRBV2

CDR3aa: CASSLAIGDTQYF
CDR3nt: TGCGCCAGCAGCTTGGCCATCGGGGATACGCAGTATTTT
j_gene: TRBJ2-3
abundance: -
d_gene: -
v_gene: TRBV5-1

CDR3aa: CASSLGQGVSYTF
CDR3nt: TGTGCCAGCAGCCTAGGACAGGGGGTGAGCTACACCTTC
j_gene: TRBJ1-2
abundance: few
d_gene: TRBD1
v_gene: TRBV9

CDR3aa: CASSLAIGVNSYEQYF
CDR3nt: TGCGCCAGCAGCTTGGCAATTGGTGTCAACTCCTACGAGCAGTACTTC
j_gene: TRBJ2-7
abundance: -
d_gene: -
v_gene: TRBV4-3

CDR3aa: CASSGDTDTQYF
CDR3nt: TGCGCCAGCTCCGGAGACACAGATACGCAGTATTTT
j_gene: TRBJ2-3
abundance: medium-sized
d_gene: -
v_gene: TRBV4-1

CDR3aa: CASSLKVTGSSSYNSPLHF
CDR3nt: TGTGCCAGCAGCTTAAAGGTGACGGGTTCAAGCTCCTATAATTCACCCCTCCACTTT
j_gene: TRBJ1-6
abundance: -
d_gene: -
v_gene: TRBV7-2

CDR3aa: CASSQDSYEQYF
CDR3nt: TGTGCCAGCAGCCAAGACTCCTACGAGCAGTACTTC
j_gene: TRBJ2-7
abundance: -
d_gene: -
v_gene: TRBV4-1

CDR3aa: CASSLVEGAGTEAFF
CDR3nt: TGTGCCAGCAGCTTAGTAGAGGGGGCGGGCACTGAAGCTTTCTTT
j_gene: TRBJ1-1
abundance: few
d_gene: TRBD1
v_gene: TRBV11-1

CDR3aa: CASSLVGTFGRDEQFF
CDR3nt: TGTGCCAGCAGTTTAGTGGGGACATTTGGGCGGGATGAGCAGTTCTTC
j_gene: TRBJ2-1
abundance: -
d_gene: -
v_gene: TRBV27

CDR3aa: CASSPGTVPGELFF
CDR3nt: TGTGCCAGCAGCCCTGGGACAGTTCCCGGGGAGCTGTTTTTT
j_gene: TRBJ2-2
abundance: -
d_gene: TRBD1
v_gene: TRBV5-6

CDR3aa: CASSALGPRRYGHTF
CDR3nt: TGCGCCAGCAGTGCCCTCGGCCCGCGCCGCTATGGCCACACCTTC
j_gene: TRBJ1-2
abundance: -
d_gene: -
v_gene: TRBV10-1

CDR3aa: CASSPQGNTDTQYF
CDR3nt: TGTGCCAGCAGCCCTCAGGGAAACACAGATACGCAGTATTTT
j_gene: TRBJ2-3
abundance: -
d_gene: -
v_gene: TRBV7-9

CDR3aa: CASSRDRGAYEQYF
CDR3nt: TGTGCCAGCAGCCGAGACAGGGGGGCCTACGAGCAGTACTTC
j_gene: TRBJ2-7
abundance: -
d_gene: TRBD1
v_gene: TRBV5-8

CDR3aa: CASSIVRGGPNTGELFF
CDR3nt: TGTGCCAGTAGTATAGTGAGGGGGGGGCCGAACACCGGGGAGCTGTTTTTT
j_gene: TRBJ2-2
abundance: once
d_gene: -
v_gene: TRBV19

CDR3aa: CASSLHSSYEQYF
CDR3nt: TGTGCCAGCAGCTTACACAGCTCCTACGAGCAGTACTTC
j_gene: TRBJ2-7
abundance: -
d_gene: -
v_gene: TRBV7-9

CDR3aa: CASSYPTPYNSPLHF
CDR3nt: TGTGCCAGCAGTTACCCCACACCCTATAATTCACCCCTCCACTTT
j_gene: TRBJ1-6
abundance: -
d_gene: -
v_gene: TRBV6-6

CDR3aa: CASSPWNNEQFF
CDR3nt: TGTGCCAGCAGCCCCTGGAATAATGAGCAGTTCTTC
j_gene: TRBJ2-1
abundance: few
d_gene: -
v_gene: TRBV7-2

CDR3aa: CATRLLRHTTEAFF
CDR3nt: TGTGCCACCCGACTTCTTAGACACACCACTGAAGCTTTCTTT
j_gene: TRBJ1-1
abundance: few
d_gene: -
v_gene: TRBV15

CDR3aa: CASSPTRSPISYNEQFF
CDR3nt: TGTGCCAGCAGCCCCACCCGCAGTCCTATCTCCTACAATGAGCAGTTCTTC
j_gene: TRBJ2-1
abundance: -
d_gene: -
v_gene: TRBV7-9

CDR3aa: CASSIFWTGGDNHYGYTF
CDR3nt: TGTGCCAGTAGTATTTTCTGGACAGGGGGCGACAACCATTATGGCTACACCTTC
j_gene: TRBJ1-2
abundance: -
d_gene: TRBD1
v_gene: TRBV19

CDR3aa: CASSFGKAFF
CDR3nt: TGTGCCAGCAGCTTCGGTAAAGCTTTCTTT
j_gene: TRBJ1-1
abundance: -
d_gene: -
v_gene: TRBV5-5

CDR3aa: CASSVSDEQFF
CDR3nt: TGTGCCAGCAGCGTAAGCGATGAGCAGTTCTTC
j_gene: TRBJ2-1
abundance: -
d_gene: -
v_gene: TRBV4-2

CDR3aa: CASSSSDRGYTF
CDR3nt: TGTGCCAGCAGCTCGAGCGACAGGGGCTACACCTTC
j_gene: TRBJ1-2
abundance: -
d_gene: -
v_gene: TRBV7-4

CDR3aa: CASSLTGPDTEAFF
CDR3nt: TGTGCCAGCAGCTTGACAGGCCCAGACACTGAAGCTTTCTTT
j_gene: TRBJ1-1
abundance: -
d_gene: -
v_gene: TRBV5-4